This T cell receptor beta chain originates from a study of T cell repertoires in cytomegalovirus infection. In its sample, this clonotype was seen many times. Its antigen remains unknown. A single record per CDR3 protein comes from TCRdb applying MiXCR to the reads. The sample shows about 140,000 distinct CDR3 sequences, under 8.5% of them seen only once. Study-wide findings and caveats: Ex vivo responses were dominated by HLA-C-restricted CMV-specific TCR beta clonotypes.

The CDR3 totals 17 residues. The V gene end was trimmed by 4 bases and the J gene end by 3 bases; junction bases not matched to a gene: 12. The V gene's germline CDR1 is SEHNR and CDR2 FQNEAQ (reference sequence). The chain uses TRBV7-9 and TRBJ1-2; 9 nucleotides agree with TRBD1. This TCR was recovered from a human donor in good health (CMV status not recorded). Some clones in this sample may be carry-over from other donors' samples. The sequencing input was PBMCs. The DNA for the CDR3 is TGTGCCAGCAGCTCCGTAGAGGGACAGGGCTACGACTATGGCTACACCTTC. Protein: CASSSVEGQGYDYGYTF.